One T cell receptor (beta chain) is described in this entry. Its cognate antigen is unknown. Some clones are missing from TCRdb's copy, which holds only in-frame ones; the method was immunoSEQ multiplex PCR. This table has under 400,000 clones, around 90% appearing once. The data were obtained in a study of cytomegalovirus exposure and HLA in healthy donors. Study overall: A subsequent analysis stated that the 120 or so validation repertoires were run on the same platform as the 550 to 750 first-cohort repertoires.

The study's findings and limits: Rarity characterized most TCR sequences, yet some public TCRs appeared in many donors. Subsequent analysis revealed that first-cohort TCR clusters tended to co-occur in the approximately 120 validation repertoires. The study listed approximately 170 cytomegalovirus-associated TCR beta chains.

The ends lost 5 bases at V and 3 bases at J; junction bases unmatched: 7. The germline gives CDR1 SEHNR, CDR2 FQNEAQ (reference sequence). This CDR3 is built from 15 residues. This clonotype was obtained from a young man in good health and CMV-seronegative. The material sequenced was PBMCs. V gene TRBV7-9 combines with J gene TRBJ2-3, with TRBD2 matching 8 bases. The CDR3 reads CASSPHAGGTDTQYF. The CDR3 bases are TGTGCCAGCAGCCCGCATGCGGGGGGTACAGATACGCAGTATTTT.